Listed here is a single T cell receptor (beta chain). Its target is not known. The data were taken from a study of blood T cells in healthy people across ages. A second PCR of 7 to 11 cycles used a sample-barcoded 5' primer and a J-beta primer mix. The template-switch adaptor, which had 12 random nucleotides, put a tag on each cDNA molecule. In TCRdb, the 5' RACE reads were re-called with MiXCR into one record per CDR3 protein. The repertoire consists of 750,000 to 1,000,000 distinct CDR3 sequences, with 25% to 30% occurring once and the leading ten covering about 9.4%. General study results and limits: Compared with aged donors, long-lived donors showed fewer expanded clones, suggesting selection. Reliance upon unsorted PBMCs precluded definitive naive versus antigen-experienced comparison.

CDR1 and CDR2 (germline): SGHDN, FVKESK. The V segment lost 1 base and the J segment 8 bases; nucleotides outside the gene matches: 7. This CDR3 has 15 amino acids. The sample was also linked to a second study, of T cells of mothers and their children.

The TCR sequence derives from a middle-aged woman in good health. The source material was blood. This chain links TRBV14 with TRBJ2-1, with 8 nucleotides matching TRBD1. The CDR3 region is CASSQVDRVFDEQFF. Written as DNA, the CDR3 is TGTGCCAGCAGCCAAGTGGACAGGGTATTTGATGAGCAGTTCTTC.